This T cell receptor (beta chain) was found in a study of regulatory T cells in long-lasting Graves disease. About the study: Prior antithyroid drug treatment in newly diagnosed Graves' patients lasted under 3 months. General study points: Persistent patients shared more public clonotypes (over 2,500) than new patients (roughly 970).

Arm-PCR of CDR3 regions and iRepertoire HTBI primers were used to build TCR beta libraries. TCRdb used MiXCR to reprocess the multiplex PCR reads, holding one entry per CDR3 protein. Of a few hundred thousand distinct CDR3 sequences listed, around a fifth are singletons. The time point was: newly diagnosed GD, antithyroid drugs for less than 3 months. Generation of the TCR library employed RNA extracted from PBMCs. This clonotype was picked up many times. The antigen is not known. This CDR3 has 15 residues. Germline loops: CDR1 MNHEY, CDR2 SMNVEV (reference sequence). The V and J ends lost 2 bases and 5 bases respectively, with 13 bases between them. These data are also associated with another study on T cells in Graves' hyperthyroidism and ophthalmopathy. That source reports: Most expanded thyroid clonotypes above 0.001 also appeared in blood.

This TCR was sampled from a woman under 40 with Graves disease. The sequencing used peripheral blood mononuclear cells (PBMCs), collected at new diagnosis, from a patient treated with antithyroid drugs. This chain connects TRBV27 to TRBJ2-1; TRBD1 is a possible D gene (5 bases). The CDR3 DNA reads TGTGCCAGCAGTTTAATCGGGCAGGGTCACAATGAGCAGTTCTTC. It encodes CASSLIGQGHNEQFF.